This TCR beta chain was identified in a study of control samples from healthy donors and cancer patients (TCRdb year 2020). The library was built by means of the immunoSEQ multiplex PCR assay. In TCRdb, the immuneACCESS table is reduced to in-frame sequences with V and J assigned. These tables do not hold every clone; where another copy was compared, an unresolved V gene accounts for under half, and the others remain unexplained. Recorded for this sample are about 150,000 clones; 93% of them occurred a single time. Of the sample, around 5.4% falls within the top ten clones. As regards this clone: Its antigen is not yet known. No qualities accompany the bases; no much larger clone lies one base away.

CDR1 and CDR2 are read off the germline V gene as SGHTA and FQGNSA. The CDR3 covers 15 residues, taking in both the cysteine and the phenylalanine. The read is trimmed to its CDR3 DNA, 45 bases read in frame from base 1. V is pared back by 8 bases and J by 0 bases, with 11 bases lying between the germline termini. This receptor was obtained from a young man in good health. Sequencing was carried out using blood. Recombination connected TRBV7-2 to TRBJ1-6, and the D gene may be TRBD1, 6 bases matching. The sequence in DNA is TGTGCCAGCGGGGGCAGGGCCTCCTATAATTCACCCCTCCACTTT. Its amino acids are CASGGRASYNSPLHF.